The T cell receptor beta chain under discussion was sequenced for a study of spatial heterogeneity in lung cancer. The wider study: An average of more than ten raw reads was observed per unique TCR and UMI combination.

In TCRdb, the 5' RACE reads were re-called with MiXCR into one record per CDR3 protein. The top ten clones hold 20% to 25% of a sample with under 150,000 distinct CDR3 sequences, less than 14% of them seen once. This clonotype came up a few times. Time point specified: blood at routine non-recurrence follow-up after resection. Sequencing of whole RNA from tumor, nontumor lung or frozen PBMC involved no sorting. The source is a female donor with early-stage non-small cell lung cancer. Here the sequenced sample was PBMCs, taken at follow-up.

The CDR3 DNA reads as TGTGCCAGCAGTCGAGACTCGAATTTAGATGAGCAGTTCTTC. This encodes CASSRDSNLDEQFF. The V gene is TRBV12-3 or TRBV12-4, the J gene TRBJ2-1; D remains ambiguous. With 5 bases removed from V and 8 bases from J, the gap between germline ends came to 16 bases. The CDR3 has 14 residues.